This T cell receptor beta chain was profiled in a study of spatial heterogeneity in lung cancer. Notes on the study in general: Mutation counts in tumors were tracked by counts of expanded intratumoral alpha and beta TCRs.

Comment on this clonotype: Its matching antigen is unknown.

The time point denotes: sample taken at primary tumor resection. Each TCR cDNA molecule bore a unique molecular identifier. TCRdb re-derived calls from the 5' RACE reads in MiXCR, one entry per CDR3 protein. The data hold some 15,000 distinct CDR3 sequences, with around 7.8% observed a single time. V shed 3 bases and J shed 3 bases, with 14 bases lying between them. The CDR3 consists of 15 residues. From germline, CDR1 is KGHSH and CDR2 LQKENI. Sequencing was performed on lung tumor tissue, taken at surgery. The rearrangement uses TRBV18 and TRBJ2-5, with D possibly TRBD1 on 5 matching bases. The sequence derives from a male donor with early-stage non-small cell lung cancer. CDR3 bases: TGTGCCAGCTCACCGACAGCCCACCACGAAGAGACCCAGTACTTC. As protein: CASSPTAHHEETQYF. Full variable domain (missing parts from reference TRBV18 and TRBJ2-5): NAGVMQNPRHLVRRRGQEARLRCSPMKGHSHVYWYRQLPEEGLKFMVYLQKENIIDESGMPKERFSAEFPKEGPSILRIQQVVRGDSAAYFCASSPTAHHEETQYFGPGTRLLVL.